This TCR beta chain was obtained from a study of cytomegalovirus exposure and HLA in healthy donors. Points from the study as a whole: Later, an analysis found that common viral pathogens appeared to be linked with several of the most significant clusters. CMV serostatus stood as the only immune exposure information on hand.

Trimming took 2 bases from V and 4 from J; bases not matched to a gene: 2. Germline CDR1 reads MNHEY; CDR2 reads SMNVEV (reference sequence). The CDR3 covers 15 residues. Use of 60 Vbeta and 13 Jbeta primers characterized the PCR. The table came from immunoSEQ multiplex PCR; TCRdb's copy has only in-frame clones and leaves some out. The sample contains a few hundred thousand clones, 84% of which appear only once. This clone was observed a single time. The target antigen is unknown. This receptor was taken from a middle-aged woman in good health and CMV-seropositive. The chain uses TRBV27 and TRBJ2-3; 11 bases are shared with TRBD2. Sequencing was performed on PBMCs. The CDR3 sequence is CASSLLAGGADTQYF. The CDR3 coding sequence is TGTGCCAGCAGTTTACTAGCGGGAGGCGCAGATACGCAGTATTTT.